This T cell receptor beta chain was retrieved from a study of shared clonotypes between healthy human individuals. Remarks on this clone: What it recognizes is unknown.

Germline-derived CDR1 and CDR2 are SGDLS and YYNGEE. This CDR3 region has 17 residues. Trimming took 4 bases from V and 2 from J; bases not matched to a gene: 13. General study points: Shared across a few donors were about 4.6% of the naive CD4 clonotypes. The authors sampled blood alone, and tissue repertoires likely differ. Larger estimated richness was generally seen in naive subsets than in memory subsets.

A deep-level run was used for the assay. The data were produced by immunoSEQ multiplex PCR, yet TCRdb's version contains in-frame clones alone and is incomplete. The table has about 2.1 million clones, 93% seen once; the top ten hold roughly 1.7%. CD45RO-negative CD8 cells positively selected for CCR7 made up the naive population, which excluded terminally differentiated effector memory CD45RA+ cells. The TCR sequence derives from a man aged 18 to 30 in good health. Some clones in this sample may be carry-over from other donors' samples. The specimen sequenced was naive CD8+ T cells from PBMCs. The rearrangement joins TRBV9 to TRBJ2-3; TRBD1 aligns across 7 bases. CDR3 region: CASSTPREGAPTDTQYF. DNA for the CDR3: TGTGCCAGCAGCACCCCCCGAGAGGGGGCTCCCACAGATACGCAGTATTTT.